The 15 T cell receptor beta chains listed next were all sequenced from one sample in a study of CD8 T cells in Susac syndrome. Random hexamers were used to reverse transcribe the RNA input (0.5 to 1 ug). MiXCR, applied by TCRdb to the immunoSEQ multiplex PCR reads, yields one record per CDR3 protein. The sample has about 290,000 distinct CDR3 sequences; 85% are singletons. The source material was CD8+ T cells from PBMCs. These receptors originate from a human donor with multiple sclerosis.

The gene calls are TRBV28 and TRBJ2-7, with 7 bases aligning to TRBD1. V was clipped by 3 bases and J by 2 bases; unmatched bases: 7. Per the germline V gene, CDR1 is MDHEN and CDR2 is SYDVKM. This CDR3 contains 15 residues. CDR3 DNA sequence: TGTGCCAGCAGTTTTCTCGGGACAGCGACCTACGAGCAGTACTTC. Translated: CASSFLGTATYEQYF.

CDR3 region: CASSFTGAPNEKLFF. CDR3 nucleotide sequence: TGCGCCAGCAGCTTTACAGGGGCACCTAATGAAAAACTGTTTTTT. The chain uses TRBV5-1 and TRBJ1-4; 7 bases match TRBD1. Germline V gives CDR1 SGHRS, CDR2 YFSETQ. J lost 3 bases, V lost 2 bases, and 4 bases had no gene match. The CDR3 has 15 residues.

This clonotype was detected once. The V call is TRBV28, the J call TRBJ1-2, with a tentative D call TRBD1 (5 bases). The germline CDR1 and CDR2 sequences are MDHEN and SYDVKM. This CDR3 contains 19 residues. The V end lost 4 bases, the J end lost 0 bases, and 24 bases lay between the germline ends. Written as DNA, the CDR3 is TGTGCCAGCAGTTCAAGTTCCAGAGGGGTTTCGGGGACTAACTATGGCTACACCTTC. Protein: CASSSSSRGVSGTNYGYTF.

The chain employs TRBV28 and TRBJ1-1, with D hard to call. CDR3 length equals 13 residues. Germline V CDR1 and CDR2: MDHEN, SYDVKM. Trimming stripped 2 bases from V and 4 bases from J, with 8 bases between. CDR3 nucleotide sequence: TGTGCCAGCAGTTTAAATTTCTTCACTGAAGCTTTCTTT. Translated, it gives CASSLNFFTEAFF.

This sequence joins TRBV4-3 and TRBJ2-3; 10 bases match TRBD2. V was pared by 3 bases and J by 2 bases, with 11 bases of the junction left unmatched. Germline CDR1 is LGHNA and CDR2 is YSLEER. This CDR3 region has 18 residues. As DNA, the CDR3 is TGCGCCAGCAGCCAGGGCGTTACTGGACTAGCGGACACAGATACGCAGTATTTT. Encoded protein: CASSQGVTGLADTDTQYF.

V gene TRBV6-2 or TRBV6-3 combines with J gene TRBJ2-3; TRBD2 matches 10 bases. V dropped 5 bases and J dropped 6; count of bases not matched to a gene: 11. This CDR3 has 16 residues. Germline V gene data show CDR1 as MNHEY and CDR2 as SVGEGT. The CDR3: CASSPGLAVQKDTQYF. The CDR3, as DNA: TGTGCCAGCAGTCCCGGACTAGCGGTTCAAAAGGATACGCAGTATTTT.

The chain is built from TRBV28 and TRBJ2-1; 8 bases are shared with TRBD2. Germline CDR1 is MDHEN and CDR2 is SYDVKM. The V and J ends lost 6 bases and 6 bases, in that order; junction bases with no gene match: 19. The CDR3 length is 18 residues. The CDR3 nucleotides read TGTGCCAGCAGCCCCTTCCCTTCACTAGCGGCGGTTCCCAATGAGCAGTTCTTC. Encoded protein: CASSPFPSLAAVPNEQFF.

The gene calls are TRBV7-9 and TRBJ2-7; possibly TRBD2 for D (6 bases). The V and J ends lost 3 bases and 5 bases respectively, with 14 bases between them. Germline CDR1 SEHNR, CDR2 FQNEAQ (reference sequence). The CDR3 length is 14 residues. CDR3 sequence reads: CASSFSGSADEQYF. The CDR3 bases are TGTGCCAGCAGCTTCTCCGGGAGCGCGGACGAGCAGTACTTC.

The chain couples TRBV4-3 to TRBJ1-2, with 8 bases identical to TRBD1. Germline CDR1 and CDR2: LGHNA and YSLEER. This CDR3 is 17 amino acids long. V lost 4 bases to trimming and J lost 3 bases; unmatched junction nucleotides: 13. CDR3 DNA: TGCGCCAGCAGCCTCCTACGTGGTGGGACAGGACACTATGGCTACACCTTC. Protein: CASSLLRGGTGHYGYTF.

The V and J genes are TRBV20-1 and TRBJ2-7, with D unclear. V was trimmed by 0 bases and J by 5 bases, leaving 11 bases between them. The germline CDR1 and CDR2 sequences are DFQATT and SNEGSKA (reference sequence). The CDR3 covers 13 residues. This chain's CDR3 is CSARDRSGHEQYF. CDR3 in DNA: TGCAGTGCTAGAGATCGGTCGGGCCACGAGCAGTACTTC.

V and J are TRBV27 and TRBJ2-6; no clear D. CDR3 size: 18 residues. The V end was cut by 1 base, the J end by 0 bases, with 13 bases between. Germline V gene sequence: CDR1 MNHEY, CDR2 SMNVEV (reference sequence). For the CDR3, the DNA is TGTGCCAGCAGTTTATTGGTGGGATCGGTCTCTGGGGCCAACGTCCTGACTTTC. Translating gives CASSLLVGSVSGANVLTF. The full variable domain, rest sourced from reference TRBV27 and TRBJ2-6, is EAQVTQNPRYLITVTGKKLTVTCSQNMNHEYMSWYRQDPGLGLRQIYYSMNVEVTDKGDVPEGYKVSRKEKRNFPLILESPSPNQTSLYFCASSLLVGSVSGANVLTFGAGSRLTVL.

The CDR3 reads CASSLFWEAGYTF. In DNA, the CDR3 is TGTGCCAGCAGTTTATTCTGGGAGGCTGGCTACACCTTC. The chain recombines TRBV28 with TRBJ1-2; D unresolved. The CDR3 runs 13 residues. Trimming pared 1 base from V and 7 bases from J, leaving 10 bases between. Germline V gene sequence: CDR1 MDHEN, CDR2 SYDVKM.

V usage is TRBV19 and J usage is TRBJ2-1; D gene unclear. Trimming shortened V by 3 bases and J by 10 bases, and 10 bases separated the two germline ends. Germline V CDR1 and CDR2: LNHDA, SQIVND (reference sequence). This CDR3 comprises 12 residues. CDR3 sequence: CASSIGRLEQFF. CDR3 DNA: TGTGCCAGTAGTATTGGAAGGCTCGAGCAGTTCTTC.

The chain employs TRBV21-1 and TRBJ2-1; the table's D call, TRBD2, has no DNA check behind it. TRBV21-1 is a documented pseudogene. The CDR3 contains 18 residues. CDR3 in amino acids: CASSQGHSGGIWVNEQFF. DNA of the CDR3: TGTGCCAGCAGCCAAGGGCACAGCGGAGGAATATGGGTTAATGAGCAGTTCTTC.

The V call is TRBV25-1, the J call TRBJ1-3, with D perhaps TRBD1 (5 bases). V was clipped by 4 bases and J by 0 bases, with 13 bases between them. The CDR3 is 16 residues long. Per the germline V gene, CDR1 is MGHDK and CDR2 is SYGVNS. CDR3 amino acids: CASSASGFSSGNTIYF. Here the CDR3 DNA reads TGTGCCAGCAGTGCCTCAGGGTTTTCCTCTGGAAACACCATATATTTT.